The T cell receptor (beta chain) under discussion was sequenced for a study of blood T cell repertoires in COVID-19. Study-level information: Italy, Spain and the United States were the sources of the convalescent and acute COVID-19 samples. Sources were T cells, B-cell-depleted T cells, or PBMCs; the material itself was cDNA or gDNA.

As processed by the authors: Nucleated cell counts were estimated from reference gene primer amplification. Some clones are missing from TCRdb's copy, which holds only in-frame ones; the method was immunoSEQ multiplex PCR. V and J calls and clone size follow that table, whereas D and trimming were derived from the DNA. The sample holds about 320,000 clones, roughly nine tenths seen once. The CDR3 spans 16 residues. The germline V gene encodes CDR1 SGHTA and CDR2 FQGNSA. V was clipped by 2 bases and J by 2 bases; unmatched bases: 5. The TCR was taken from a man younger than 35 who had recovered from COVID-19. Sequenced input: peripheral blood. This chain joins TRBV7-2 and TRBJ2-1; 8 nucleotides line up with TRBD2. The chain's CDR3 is CASSLLGAGAYNEQFF. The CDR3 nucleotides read TGTGCCAGCAGCTTATTAGGAGCGGGGGCCTACAATGAGCAGTTCTTC.